The 26 T cell receptor beta chains below all came from one sample that was sequenced in a study of human T cells and chemical hapten exposure. MiXCR, applied by TCRdb to the RACE reads, yields one record per CDR3 protein. The data hold around 120,000 distinct CDR3 sequences, with about 14% observed a single time. Time point indicated: pre-sensitization, week 0. Treatment denoted: therapeutic diphenylcyclopropenone sensitization with weekly scalp DPC. This sample comprised whole blood, obtained in connection with sensitization to the hapten diphenylcyclopropenone (DPC). The receptors stem from a woman younger than 35 with alopecia areata. Some clones in this sample may be carry-over from other donors' samples.

This clonotype was counted ten times or more. The chain is built from TRBV6-5 and TRBJ1-5; D gene unclear. Germline-derived CDR1 and CDR2 are MNHEY and SVGAGI. This CDR3 contains 15 residues. Trimming pared 3 bases from V and 0 bases from J, leaving 9 bases between. The CDR3: CASSYKGNSNQPQHF. CDR3 DNA: TGTGCCAGCAGTTATAAGGGAAATAGCAATCAGCCCCAGCATTTT.

The chain couples TRBV5-1 to TRBJ2-2; the D is unclear. The CDR3 is 13 amino acids. CDR1 SGHRS and CDR2 YFSETQ come from the germline V gene. Trimming removed 0 bases at V and 8 bases at J, with 8 bases between. DNA for the CDR3: TGCGCCAGCAGCTTGGATGGTCGGGGGGAGCTGTTTTTT. Its protein product is CASSLDGRGELFF.

This clonotype turned up a few times. The chain uses TRBV5-1 and TRBJ1-4, with a tentative D call TRBD1 (5 bases). CDR1 is SGHRS, CDR2 YFSETQ, per germline. Trimming took off 1 base at V and 0 bases at J, with 7 bases between the two ends. The CDR3 is 15 amino acids. CDR3 nucleotides: TGCGCCAGCAGCTTGACGGGGGCAACTAATGAAAAACTGTTTTTT. Translating it yields CASSLTGATNEKLFF.

In its sample, this clonotype was seen many times. The genes are TRBV12-3 or TRBV12-4 and TRBJ2-3; a possible D gene is TRBD2 (5 bases). This CDR3 contains 16 residues. The ends were cut back, 3 bases at V and 3 bases at J, with 16 bases in the middle. In nucleotides, the CDR3 is TGTGCCAGCAGTTTGCTAGCTTCGACCCCTACAGATACGCAGTATTTT. Residues: CASSLLASTPTDTQYF.

The CDR3 loop is CASSLATGNYGYTF. CDR3 nucleotide sequence: TGTGCCAGCAGCTTAGCGACAGGGAACTATGGCTACACCTTC. The rearrangement joins TRBV7-2 to TRBJ1-2; 7 bases align to TRBD1. The CDR3 is 14 amino acids. CDR1 is SGHTA, CDR2 FQGNSA, per germline. With V trimmed by 0 bases and J by 2 bases, 0 bases remained unmatched.

CDR3 nucleotides: TGCGCCAGCAGCCAGAGCTCCCCCGGCCGGTGGGGCTACACCTTC. Amino acids: CASSQSSPGRWGYTF. The rearrangement links TRBV4-3 to TRBJ1-2; D is unclear. CDR3 length equals 15 residues. V was trimmed by 3 bases and J by 8 bases, leaving 19 bases between them. Germline CDR1 reads LGHNA; CDR2 reads YSLEER.

This chain links TRBV11-2 with TRBJ1-2, with 8 positions matching TRBD1. The germline V gene has CDR1 SGHAT and CDR2 FQNNGV. CDR3 length: 15 residues. The ends lost 5 bases at V and 3 bases at J; junction bases unmatched: 8. Here the CDR3 reads CASSLRTGTDYGYTF. CDR3 coding DNA: TGTGCCAGCAGCCTAAGGACAGGGACGGACTATGGCTACACCTTC.

This clonotype was observed a handful of times. The chain combines TRBV7-6 with TRBJ2-5, with D unclear. The CDR3 spans 13 residues. The V end lost 0 bases, the J end lost 5 bases, and 7 bases lay between the germline ends. Germline V gives CDR1 SGHVS, CDR2 FNYEAQ. CDR3 nucleotide sequence: TGTGCCAGCAGCTTAGCTGGGGATGAGACCCAGTACTTC. It yields the protein CASSLAGDETQYF.

In this sample, this clonotype turned up many times. The chain employs TRBV5-8 and TRBJ2-6, with D possibly matching TRBD2 (6 bases). This CDR3 has 17 residues. V lost 3 bases and J lost 0, with 13 bases in between. From germline, CDR1 is SGHTS and CDR2 YDEGEE. As DNA, the CDR3 is TGTGCCAGCAGCTCCGGGACTCTCGGCTCTGGGGCCAACGTCCTGACTTTC. Translation gives CASSSGTLGSGANVLTF.

In this sample, this clonotype turned up a few times. The CDR3 bases are TGTGCCAGCAGTGAATACGTATCCCCTGAAGCTTTCTTT. This translates into CASSEYVSPEAFF. The V gene is TRBV6-1, the J gene TRBJ1-1; D gene ambiguous. V lost 2 bases, J lost 6 bases, and 10 bases lay in between. The CDR3 is 13 residues long. The germline V gene encodes CDR1 MNHNS and CDR2 SASEGT.

This clonotype was recorded many times. The chain couples TRBV7-6 to TRBJ1-2; D might be TRBD1 (5 bases). V was cut by 5 bases and J by 0 bases, with 10 bases left in between. The CDR3 covers 14 residues. Germline loops: CDR1 SGHVS, CDR2 FNYEAQ. DNA of the CDR3: TGTGCCAGCAGCAAGGACACCACTAACTATGGCTACACCTTC. It specifies CASSKDTTNYGYTF. Based on the CDR3 plus reference TRBV7-6 and TRBJ1-2, the full variable domain is GAGVSQSPRYKVTKRGQDVALRCDPISGHVSLYWYRQALGQGPEFLTYFNYEAQQDKSGLPNDRFSAERPEGSISTLTIQRTEQRDSAMYRCASSKDTTNYGYTFGSGTRLTVV.

The V gene is TRBV27, the J gene TRBJ1-2, with 7 bases lining up with TRBD1. Germline assignment: CDR1 MNHEY and CDR2 SMNVEV (reference sequence). V shed 3 bases, J shed 2 bases, and the junction held 6 bases outside the gene matches. This CDR3 comprises 15 residues. CDR3: CASSFLDRQNYGYTF. The CDR3 DNA reads TGTGCCAGCAGTTTCCTGGACAGGCAGAACTATGGCTACACCTTC.

This chain connects TRBV28 to TRBJ1-4; 9 positions match TRBD1. Per the germline V gene, CDR1 is MDHEN and CDR2 is SYDVKM. The CDR3 length is 17 residues. V lost 1 base to trimming and J lost 1 base; unmatched junction nucleotides: 4. As DNA, the CDR3 is TGTGCCAGCAGTTTATATGGACAGGGGAGAACTAATGAAAAACTGTTTTTT. Translation gives CASSLYGQGRTNEKLFF.

The chain employs TRBV9 and TRBJ2-7; D remains unclear. CDR1 and CDR2 (germline): SGDLS, YYNGEE. The CDR3 consists of 16 residues. V lost 3 bases to trimming and J lost 2 bases, with 18 bases between them. The CDR3 spells CASSASRHSPTYEQYF. In DNA form, the CDR3 reads TGTGCCAGCAGCGCCTCGCGGCACTCTCCCACCTACGAGCAGTACTTC. The whole variable domain, remainder taken from reference TRBV9 and TRBJ2-7, is DSGVTQTPKHLITATGQRVTLRCSPRSGDLSVYWYQQSLDQGLQFLIQYYNGEERAKGNILERFSAQQFPDLHSELNLSSLELGDSALYFCASSASRHSPTYEQYFGPGTRLTVT.

This clonotype showed up many times. V is TRBV11-2 and J is TRBJ1-1; D unclear. Trimming cost V 10 bases and J 1 base, with 13 bases left between them. There are 13 residues in the CDR3. Per the germline V gene, CDR1 is SGHAT and CDR2 is FQNNGV. DNA for the CDR3: TGTGCCACCAAGATTGCGGCGAACACTGAAGCTTTCTTT. Translated: CATKIAANTEAFF.

This clonotype turned up a few times. The chain joins TRBV4-1 to TRBJ1-2, with a possible D match to TRBD1 (5 bases). The CDR3 runs 16 residues. V shed 3 bases and J shed 8 bases, with 22 bases lying between them. Per germline, CDR1 MGHRA and CDR2 YSYEKL. CDR3 in amino acids: CASSHTGTGKMEGYTF. Written as DNA, the CDR3 is TGCGCCAGCAGCCACACGGGTACAGGCAAGATGGAGGGCTACACCTTC.

This clonotype was seen more than once but under ten times. The V call is TRBV10-3, the J call TRBJ1-3; D unresolved. The V end lost 8 bases, the J end lost 0 bases, and 17 bases lay between the germline ends. Germline-derived CDR1 and CDR2 are ENHRY and SYGVKD. This CDR3 is built from 16 residues. CDR3 bases: TGTGCCATCGCTCAGAGAATCGACATCTCTGGAAACACCATATATTTT. It translates to CAIAQRIDISGNTIYF.

This clonotype was seen once. The chain has TRBV5-3 and TRBJ1-1, with a possible D match to TRBD1 (5 bases). TRBV5-3 is flagged as an ORF with uncertain function. The CDR3 loop spans 21 amino acids. V was trimmed by 1 base and J by 0 bases, leaving 28 bases between them. Here the CDR3 reads CARSLWVKSNGGASMNTEAFF. CDR3 nucleotide sequence: TGTGCCAGAAGCTTGTGGGTTAAGTCGAACGGGGGAGCTTCCATGAACACTGAAGCTTTCTTT.

This clonotype was counted only a few times. The V gene is TRBV3-1, the J gene TRBJ2-2; tentative D call: TRBD1 (5 bases). The V gene lost 0 bases and the J gene lost 7 bases, with 12 bases spanning the gap. This CDR3 contains 15 residues. Germline values: CDR1 LGHDT, CDR2 YNNKEL (reference sequence). The CDR3 here is CASSQESGKGGELFF. The DNA of the CDR3 is TGTGCCAGCAGCCAAGAATCAGGGAAGGGCGGGGAGCTGTTTTTT.

There are a few counts of this clonotype. Mismatch with germline at one junction end may stem from a read error. This chain uses TRBV11-3 with TRBJ2-1, with 10 bases aligning to TRBD2. From germline, CDR1 is SGHNT and CDR2 YENEEA. CDR3 length: 16 residues. The CDR3 nucleotides read TGTGCCAGCAGCTTAGGCACTAGCGGGGTCTACGATGAGCAGTTCTTC. This gives the protein CASSLGTSGVYDEQFF.

This clonotype was found a few times. The J gene is TRBJ2-2, the V gene TRBV6-5; 9 positions match TRBD1. Trimming cost V 0 bases and J 4 bases; bases outside gene matches: 15. Germline V CDR1 and CDR2: MNHEY, SVGAGI. The CDR3 length is 20 residues. CDR3 DNA: TGTGCCAGCAGTTACTCTTCCGGGACAGGGCCCGAACTACCCACCGGGGAGCTGTTTTTT. This codes for CASSYSSGTGPELPTGELFF.

V gene TRBV13 combines with J gene TRBJ2-5; D remains unclear. V shed 6 bases and J shed 3 bases, with 11 bases lying between them. The CDR3 has 13 amino acids. Germline-derived CDR1 and CDR2 are PRHDT and FYEKMQ (reference sequence). CDR3 bases: TGTGCCAGCAGGACTGCCACAGAAGAGACCCAGTACTTC. Translation gives CASRTATEETQYF.

This clonotype has only a few counts. V and J are TRBV15 and TRBJ2-1; 7 bases are a match to TRBD2. The CDR3 extends over 16 amino acids. J was trimmed by 2 bases and V by 1 base; bases with no gene match: 5. Germline V gives CDR1 LNHNV, CDR2 YYDKDF (reference sequence). This CDR3 is CATSRGGAGAYNEQFF. CDR3 coding DNA: TGTGCCACCAGCAGAGGAGGTGCGGGGGCCTACAATGAGCAGTTCTTC.

This clonotype has at least ten counts. The rearrangement uses TRBV4-1 and TRBJ2-7; D is unresolved. Per germline, CDR1 MGHRA and CDR2 YSYEKL. CDR3 length: 16 amino acids. V lost 1 base to trimming and J lost 6 bases, with 19 bases between them. The chain's CDR3 is CASSQVDMGWAREQYF. The CDR3 nucleotides read TGCGCCAGCAGCCAAGTTGATATGGGTTGGGCACGCGAGCAGTACTTC.

The chain couples TRBV6-2 or TRBV6-3 to TRBJ1-5; 8 bases are shared with TRBD1. Per the germline V gene, CDR1 is MNHEY and CDR2 is SVGEGT. The CDR3 runs to 18 residues. V lost 0 bases, J lost 3 bases, and 10 bases stayed unmatched. The CDR3 DNA is TGTGCCAGCAGTTACTCGATTCTCCGGGGACAGGACAATCAGCCCCAGCATTTT. It codes for CASSYSILRGQDNQPQHF.

The CDR3 protein is CASSFLGDAYEQYF. The CDR3 DNA reads TGTGCCAGCAGCTTTTTGGGGGACGCCTACGAGCAGTACTTC. The chain combines TRBV11-2 with TRBJ2-7; D might be TRBD1 or TRBD2, each matching 5 bases. CDR1 and CDR2 (germline): SGHAT, FQNNGV. This CDR3 comprises 14 residues. Between the trimmed V and J ends, which lost 3 bases and 2 bases, there was a span of 11 bases.